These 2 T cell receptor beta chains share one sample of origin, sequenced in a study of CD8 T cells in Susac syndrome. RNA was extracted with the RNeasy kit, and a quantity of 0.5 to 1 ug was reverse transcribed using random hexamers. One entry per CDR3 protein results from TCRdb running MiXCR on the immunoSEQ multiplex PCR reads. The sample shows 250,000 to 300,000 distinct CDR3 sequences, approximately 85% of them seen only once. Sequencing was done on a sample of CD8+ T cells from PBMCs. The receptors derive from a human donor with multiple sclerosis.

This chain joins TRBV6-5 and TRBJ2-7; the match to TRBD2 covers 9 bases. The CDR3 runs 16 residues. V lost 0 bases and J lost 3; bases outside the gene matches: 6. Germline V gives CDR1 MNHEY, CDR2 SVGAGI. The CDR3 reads CASSYSAGGRVYEQYF. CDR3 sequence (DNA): TGTGCCAGCAGTTACTCGGCTGGCGGGAGGGTCTACGAGCAGTACTTC.

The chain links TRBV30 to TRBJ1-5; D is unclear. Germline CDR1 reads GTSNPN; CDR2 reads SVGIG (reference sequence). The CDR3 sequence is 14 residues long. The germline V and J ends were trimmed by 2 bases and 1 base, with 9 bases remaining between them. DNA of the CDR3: TGTGCCTGGAGTCCGGGAGAGAGCAATCAGCCCCAGCATTTT. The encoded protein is CAWSPGESNQPQHF.